The rows below give T cell receptor beta chains drawn from one sample of a study of breast tumors, draining lymph nodes, adjacent tissues. TCRdb re-derived calls from the multiplex PCR reads in MiXCR, one entry per CDR3 protein. The profile shows about 180,000 distinct CDR3 sequences, approximately 33% of them singletons. The sample was axillary lymph node tissue. These receptors were obtained from a female donor with breast cancer. Some clones in this sample may be carry-over from other donors' samples. Both conserved end residues are part of each CDR3. Each record gives: clone size, V gene, D gene, J gene, CDR3 protein, CDR3 DNA. A D gene is named only where the DNA matches it firmly. Some rows mark clone size as missing; the rest say once, few, many or name a class of expanded clone.

size: many; V: TRBV20-1; D: .; J: TRBJ2-1; CDR3: CSASFLRTTSYNEQFF; DNA: TGCAGTGCTAGCTTTTTGCGGACAACCTCCTACAATGAGCAGTTCTTC
size: many; V: TRBV2; D: .; J: TRBJ1-4; CDR3: CASRLLRQGREKLFF; DNA: TGTGCCAGCAGACTCCTCCGCCAGGGGAGGGAAAAACTGTTTTTT
size: .; V: TRBV24-1; D: TRBD1; J: TRBJ2-7; CDR3: CASGTGSSYEQYF; DNA: TGTGCCTCCGGGACAGGGAGCTCCTACGAGCAGTACTTC
size: few; V: TRBV6-2/TRBV6-3; D: TRBD1; J: TRBJ1-5; CDR3: CATIQGAGQPQHF; DNA: TGTGCCACCATACAGGGGGCAGGCCAGCCCCAGCATTTT
size: .; V: TRBV18; D: .; J: TRBJ1-1; CDR3: CASSTAQQAGGTEAFF; DNA: TGTGCCAGCTCAACCGCCCAGCAGGCCGGCGGCACTGAAGCTTTCTTT
size: .; V: TRBV10-2; D: TRBD2; J: TRBJ2-7; CDR3: CASSTSGDAYEQYF; DNA: TGCGCCAGTTCGACTAGCGGGGACGCCTACGAGCAGTACTTC
size: .; V: TRBV20-1; D: TRBD2; J: TRBJ2-5; CDR3: CSARGGLETQYF; DNA: TGCAGTGCGCGGGGGGGTTTGGAGACCCAGTACTTC
size: many; V: TRBV29-1; D: .; J: TRBJ2-5; CDR3: CSVEGYQETQYF; DNA: TGCAGCGTTGAAGGGTACCAAGAGACCCAGTACTTC
size: many; V: TRBV6-5; D: .; J: TRBJ1-2; CDR3: CASSPPFVADYGYTF; DNA: TGTGCCAGCAGTCCCCCGTTTGTTGCCGACTATGGCTACACCTTC
size: .; V: TRBV10-3; D: .; J: TRBJ2-7; CDR3: CAISESGHLPYEQYF; DNA: TGTGCCATCAGTGAGTCGGGACACCTCCCCTACGAGCAGTACTTC
size: .; V: TRBV20-1; D: TRBD1; J: TRBJ2-2; CDR3: CSGYRGPQGCANTGELFF; DNA: TGCAGTGGATACAGGGGGCCCCAGGGCTGTGCGAACACCGGGGAGCTGTTTTTT
size: many; V: TRBV7-9; D: TRBD2; J: TRBJ2-5; CDR3: CASSSRGASGRVKTQYF; DNA: TGTGCCAGCAGCTCCCGAGGTGCTAGCGGGAGGGTGAAGACCCAGTACTTC
size: many; V: TRBV18; D: .; J: TRBJ1-6; CDR3: CASSPRRSGIRALHF; DNA: TGTGCCAGCTCACCTCGGCGGTCCGGGATAAGGGCCCTCCACTTT
size: .; V: TRBV24-1; D: .; J: TRBJ2-3; CDR3: CATPDTLRPDTQYF; DNA: TGTGCCACCCCGGACACTCTACGCCCAGATACGCAGTATTTT
size: many; V: TRBV9; D: TRBD2; J: TRBJ2-7; CDR3: CASSAPGTSGSLVEQYF; DNA: TGTGCCAGCAGCGCCCCCGGGACTAGCGGGAGTCTAGTAGAGCAGTACTTC
size: many; V: TRBV5-4; D: TRBD2; J: TRBJ2-1; CDR3: CASSRGLAGDSYNEQFF; DNA: TGTGCCAGCAGCCGGGGACTAGCGGGAGATAGCTACAATGAGCAGTTCTTC
size: .; V: TRBV2; D: .; J: TRBJ2-2; CDR3: CASSGAEGTGELFF; DNA: TGTGCCAGCAGTGGGGCAGAAGGCACCGGGGAGCTGTTTTTT
size: many; V: TRBV19; D: .; J: TRBJ2-5; CDR3: CASSDRPGETQYF; DNA: TGTGCCAGTAGCGACAGGCCCGGAGAGACCCAGTACTTC
size: .; V: TRBV6-4; D: .; J: TRBJ2-3; CDR3: CASSLGDTTDTQYF; DNA: TGTGCCAGCAGTCTTGGGGACACTACAGATACGCAGTATTTT
size: many; V: TRBV13; D: TRBD1; J: TRBJ2-1; CDR3: CASSLGIGQGNEQFF; DNA: TGTGCCAGCAGCTTAGGTATCGGACAGGGCAATGAGCAGTTCTTC